The following is a TCR beta chain sequence with its context. This sample stems from a study of blood T cell repertoires in COVID-19. Across the study: In each case, the material was cDNA or gDNA derived from T cells, B-cell-depleted T cells, or PBMCs.

With 1 base clipped from V and 9 bases from J, the junction kept 14 bases outside the gene matches. Looked up from germline, CDR1 is SGHNT and CDR2 is YYREEE (reference sequence). The CDR3 length is 17 residues. Per the study methods: Cell counts per sample came from amplifying reference gene primers. Sequenced by immunoSEQ multiplex PCR; TCRdb stores in-frame clones only, minus some. That table gives V, J and clone size, and the DNA gave D and trimming. The sample comprises about 180,000 clones, roughly 77% of which are singletons, and over 9.5% rests with the top ten. The clonotype originates from a woman of 80 years or more with COVID-19, enrolled during active disease. Sequencing used peripheral blood. The chain carries TRBV5-4 and TRBJ2-1, with TRBD2 matching 9 bases. The CDR3 DNA reads TGTGCCAGCAGCTTGCAGTATCTAGCGGGAAAACCCAGTGAGCAGTTCTTC. It translates to CASSLQYLAGKPSEQFF.